This T cell receptor beta chain originates from a study of blood T cell repertoires in COVID-19. Across the study: Both acute and convalescent COVID-19 samples were obtained from the United States, Italy and Spain.

The authors' processing: Reference gene primer amplification gave estimated nucleated cell counts. The table came from immunoSEQ multiplex PCR; TCRdb's copy has only in-frame clones and leaves some out. The V and J calls and clone size come from that table; D and trimming were worked out from the DNA. Among under 300,000 clones listed, approximately 80% were seen once. Sequenced material: peripheral blood. The origin of this receptor is a man aged 30 to 45 who had recovered from COVID-19.

CDR3 sequence reads: CASSRYGPPRTGGHGNEQFF. In nucleotides, the CDR3 is TGTGCCAGCAGCCGTTATGGCCCCCCCCGCACAGGGGGCCATGGCAATGAGCAGTTCTTC. The V call is TRBV3-1 (or the pseudogene TRBV3-2), the J call TRBJ2-1; 9 bases line up with TRBD1. Germline CDR1 is LGHDT and CDR2 is YNNKEL (reference sequence). The ends lost 4 bases at V and 6 bases at J; junction bases unmatched: 22. This CDR3 region has 20 residues.